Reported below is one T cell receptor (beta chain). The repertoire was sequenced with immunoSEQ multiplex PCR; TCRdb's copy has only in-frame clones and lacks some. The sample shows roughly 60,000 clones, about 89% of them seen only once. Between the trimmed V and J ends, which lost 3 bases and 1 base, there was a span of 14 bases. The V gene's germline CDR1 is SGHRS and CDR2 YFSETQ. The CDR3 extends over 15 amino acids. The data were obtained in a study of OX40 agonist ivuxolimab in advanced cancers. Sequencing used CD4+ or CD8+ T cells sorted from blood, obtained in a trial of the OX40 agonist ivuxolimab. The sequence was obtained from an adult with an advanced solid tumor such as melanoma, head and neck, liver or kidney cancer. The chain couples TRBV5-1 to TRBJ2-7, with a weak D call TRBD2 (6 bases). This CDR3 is CASSSQGGRSYEQYF. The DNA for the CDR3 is TGCGCCAGCAGCTCTCAGGGAGGACGGTCCTACGAGCAGTACTTC.